The sequence of this T cell receptor beta chain was determined in a study of T cell responses to AZD1222 COVID-19 vaccine. Profiled with immunoSEQ multiplex PCR; TCRdb holds only in-frame clones, not every one. The data contain under 200,000 clones, about 92% of them singletons. Trimming stripped 7 bases from V and 5 bases from J, with 17 bases between. Per germline, CDR1 SGHTA and CDR2 FQGTGA. This CDR3 has 14 residues. Study-level findings and limits: After two AZD1222 doses, spike-specific TCR breadth and depth rose versus day 0. Mostly white British, mostly female donors; authors suggested clonal diversity may be underestimated. Researchers took repertoire samples only after the peak T cell response had come. Among vaccine-associated CD4 TCRs, coverage spanned spike, with dominance at 160-218 and 743-854.

This clone showed up just once. Antigen unknown. The chain links TRBV7-3 to TRBJ1-2; a weak D match, TRBD1 (5 bases). Here the sequenced sample was peripheral blood, taken 28 days after the second AZD1222 dose. This TCR was recovered from an adult who received the AZD1222 COVID-19 vaccine. CDR3 residues: CASKQTARGYGYTF. The CDR3 region has the DNA TGTGCCAGCAAGCAGACGGCTCGGGGGTATGGCTACACCTTC.